This T cell receptor beta chain was retrieved from a study of cytomegalovirus exposure and HLA in healthy donors. Study as a whole: Early released data comprised around 79 million unique TCRs from HLA-typed donors.

The V gene lost 3 bases and the J gene lost 11 bases, with 8 bases spanning the gap. This CDR3 comprises 10 residues. Germline V gives CDR1 DFQATT, CDR2 SNEGSKA (reference sequence). In the case of this clone: Antigen unknown.

Overall study findings and caveats: Generally TCR sequences proved uncommon, though certain public TCRs appeared in numerous donors.

Primers included in the PCR were 60 Vbeta and 13 Jbeta primers. TCRdb keeps only in-frame clones here, not all; method: immunoSEQ multiplex PCR. The data contain 90,000 to 120,000 clones, 60% to 75% of them singletons. Sequenced: PBMCs. This clonotype was sampled from a man aged 35 to 55 in good health and CMV-seropositive. The J gene is TRBJ2-1, the V gene TRBV20-1; D gene uncertain. This CDR3 reads CSARSEKQFF. CDR3 in DNA: TGCAGTGCTAGGAGCGAGAAGCAGTTCTTC.